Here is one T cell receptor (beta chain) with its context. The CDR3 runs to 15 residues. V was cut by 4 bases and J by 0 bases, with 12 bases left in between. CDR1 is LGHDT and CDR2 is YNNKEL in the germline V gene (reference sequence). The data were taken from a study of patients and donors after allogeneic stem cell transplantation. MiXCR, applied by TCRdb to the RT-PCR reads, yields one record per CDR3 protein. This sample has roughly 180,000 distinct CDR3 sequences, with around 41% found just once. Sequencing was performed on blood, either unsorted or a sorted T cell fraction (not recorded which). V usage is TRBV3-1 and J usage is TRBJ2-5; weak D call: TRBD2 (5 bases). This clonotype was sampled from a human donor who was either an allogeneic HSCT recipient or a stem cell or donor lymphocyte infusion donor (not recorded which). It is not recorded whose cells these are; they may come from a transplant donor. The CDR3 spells CASSLATSYQETQYF. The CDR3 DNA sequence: TGTGCCAGCAGCCTAGCGACATCCTACCAAGAGACCCAGTACTTC.